Sequencing of this TCR beta chain was carried out in a study of monozygotic twins with inflammatory bowel disease. The study, taken as a whole, reports: The results supported no single strong signal or clonotype associated with IBD.

A word on this clonotype: Its specificity is not known.

Total RNA was isolated from whole blood without T cell sorting. The CDR3 runs to 13 residues. The germline gives CDR1 SGHRS, CDR2 YFSETQ. With the 5' RACE reads reprocessed, TCRdb shows one record per CDR3 protein and no DNA. The sample holds approximately 160,000 distinct CDR3 sequences. Sequencing was done on a sample of blood. The TCR was taken from a human donor with ulcerative colitis or Crohn's disease, or a healthy co-twin of an affected twin (not recorded which). This chain connects TRBV5-1 to TRBJ2-7. The CDR3 sequence is CASTLGRAYEQYF.